Shown below are 8 T cell receptor beta chains from a single sample sequenced in a study of CD8 T cells in ankylosing spondylitis. TCRdb ran MiXCR on the 5' RACE reads and lists one entry per CDR3 protein. The data show roughly 90,000 distinct CDR3 sequences, with roughly 8.3% seen just once and 9.9% held by the top ten. The sequenced sample consisted of blood, either unsorted or a sorted T cell fraction (not recorded which). These receptors were collected from a male donor with ankylosing spondylitis or in good health (not recorded which).

The table lists this clonotype with many counts. The chain is built from TRBV29-1 and TRBJ2-1, with D perhaps TRBD2 (5 bases). In germline, CDR1 is SQVTM, CDR2 ANQGSEA. The CDR3 is made up of 14 amino acids. Trimming took off 1 base at V and 0 bases at J, with 7 bases between the two ends. The CDR3 DNA reads TGCAGCGTTGAAGGGAGCGGCTCCTACAATGAGCAGTTCTTC. Translated, it gives CSVEGSGSYNEQFF.

This clonotype came up many times. The genes are TRBV20-1 and TRBJ1-1; a possible D gene is TRBD1 (5 bases). This CDR3 has 11 amino acids. V lost 1 base to trimming and J lost 8 bases, with 8 bases between them. The germline CDR1 and CDR2 sequences are DFQATT and SNEGSKA (reference sequence). The CDR3 spells CSARGDSEAFF. The CDR3 DNA is TGCAGTGCTAGAGGCGACAGCGAAGCTTTCTTT.

This clonotype was recorded at least ten times. V and J are TRBV20-1 and TRBJ2-7; tentative D call: TRBD1 (5 bases). Germline V gives CDR1 DFQATT, CDR2 SNEGSKA (reference sequence). The ends were cut back, 4 bases at V and 6 bases at J, with 10 bases in the middle. The CDR3 contains 11 residues. This chain's CDR3 is CSATTGPEQYF. The CDR3 DNA follows: TGCAGTGCTACCACAGGTCCCGAGCAGTACTTC.

In this sample, this clonotype turned up a few times. J is TRBJ1-2 and V is TRBV29-1, with 9 bases lining up with TRBD1. Germline V gene lookup returns CDR1 SQVTM and CDR2 ANQGSEA. Trimming at V came to 4 bases and at J to 2 bases, leaving 11 bases not matched to a gene. CDR3 length equals 16 residues. The CDR3 sequence: CSVVPGQGSRNYGYTF. The DNA for the CDR3 is TGCAGCGTTGTCCCGGGACAGGGATCGAGAAACTATGGCTACACCTTC.

Many counts were recorded for this clonotype. This chain uses TRBV30 with TRBJ1-5; a weak D match, TRBD1 (6 bases). Trimming took off 3 bases at V and 0 bases at J, with 12 bases between the two ends. CDR1 and CDR2 (germline): GTSNPN, SVGIG (reference sequence). This CDR3 has 15 amino acids. The CDR3 DNA follows: TGTGCCTGGAGCCGAGGACAGCATAGCAATCAGCCCCAGCATTTT. Translated: CAWSRGQHSNQPQHF.

This clonotype occurred many times. V is TRBV13 and J is TRBJ1-1; TRBD1 matches 9 bases. CDR1 and CDR2 from the germline V gene are PRHDT and FYEKMQ (reference sequence). This CDR3 has 16 residues. The J segment lost 0 bases and the V segment lost 4 bases, leaving 6 bases of the junction unmatched. CDR3 sequence: CASSSPDRGMNTEAFF. The CDR3 DNA reads TGTGCCAGCAGCTCCCCGGACAGGGGTATGAACACTGAAGCTTTCTTT.

This clonotype came up many times. V is TRBV3-1 and J is TRBJ2-7; 8 bases map to TRBD2. V lost 1 base to trimming and J lost 3 bases; unmatched junction nucleotides: 2. CDR3 size: 14 residues. Per germline, CDR1 LGHDT and CDR2 YNNKEL (reference sequence). CDR3 in DNA: TGTGCCAGCAGCCAAGTTAGCGGGGACTACGAGCAGTACTTC. Protein: CASSQVSGDYEQYF.

This clonotype has at least ten counts. The V call is TRBV5-1, the J call TRBJ2-1; TRBD2 agrees at 7 bases. V dropped 5 bases and J dropped 0; count of bases not matched to a gene: 5. The CDR3 extends over 15 amino acids. The germline V gene has CDR1 SGHRS and CDR2 YFSETQ. This chain's CDR3 is CASRSSGTSYNEQFF. The CDR3 DNA reads as TGCGCCAGCAGGTCTAGCGGAACCTCCTACAATGAGCAGTTCTTC.